What follows is one T cell receptor beta chain and its context. Its antigen is still unknown. Primers for the PCR totalled 60 Vbeta and 13 Jbeta. TCRdb keeps only in-frame clones here, not all; method: immunoSEQ multiplex PCR. The repertoire holds about 120,000 clones, roughly four fifths seen once, with approximately 3.5% in the top ten. This entry is derived from a study of cytomegalovirus exposure and HLA in healthy donors. Overall study: In a previous analysis, 95 million to 130 million unique TCR beta sequences were found from about 179 million T cells.

Study-wide results and limits: According to the study, about 180 TCR beta chains were cytomegalovirus-associated. Analyzed later, association rates of TCRs varied across HLA loci, with DRB1 most and HLA-C fewest. Later analysis reportedly placed an Asian-associated ancestry cluster below the roughly 670-donor mean in N-insertions.

V gave up 5 bases and J gave up 6 bases, with 14 bases separating them. The CDR3 extends over 14 amino acids. Germline assignment: CDR1 MNHNS and CDR2 SASEGT. The chain has TRBV6-1 and TRBJ1-5; the D gene is possibly TRBD1 (5 bases). This clonotype was obtained from a woman in her 30s in good health and CMV-seropositive. Sample: PBMCs. The DNA of the CDR3 is TGTGCCAGCAGTATGGGGGGATCTGGTCAGCCCCAGCATTTT. Protein product: CASSMGGSGQPQHF.